Described below is a single T cell receptor beta chain sequence and its context. What it binds is unknown. The source of the sample is a study of long-term antiretroviral therapy in people with HIV. For each donor, at least one pre-ART and at least two post-ART PBMC samples were available. CDR3 size: 14 residues. The junction had 9 bases not matched to a gene; V was cut back by 7 bases and J by 5 bases. CDR1 and CDR2 (germline): SNHLY, FYNNEI. This was the immunoSEQ v3.0 assay at survey level. Sequencing aimed to cover roughly 40,000-50,000 T-cell genomes per sample. Only in-frame clones appear in the TCRdb table, and some are missing; sequencing was by immunoSEQ multiplex PCR. Among 34,000 or so clones listed, around 84% were seen once. Study results and caveats: Participants lacked recorded data on ART adherence, viral resistance or therapy changes. Upon ART, diversity increased but remained lower than transplant donor controls.

Sequences were derived from unsorted PBMCs, sampled 2.8 years before starting antiretroviral therapy. The J gene is TRBJ2-5, the V gene TRBV2; 8 bases map to TRBD2. This clonotype was sampled from a woman in her 30s with HIV. The CDR3 region has the DNA TGTGCCAGCATGGAGACGGGGGGGCGGGAGACCCAGTACTTC. Protein: CASMETGGRETQYF.